The following is a TCR beta chain sequence with its context. Assay execution took place at the deep level. Replicate PCRs for sorted subsets used around 200 ng DNA; this equaled 25,000 to 35,000 T cell genomes. The assay was immunoSEQ multiplex PCR, and TCRdb's table has in-frame clones only and misses some. Of around 1.6 million clones listed, 95% to 99% are singletons. The J segment lost 6 bases and the V segment lost 3 bases, leaving 7 bases of the junction unmatched. The CDR3 is 15 amino acids. Germline values: CDR1 SGDLS, CDR2 YYNGEE. These data are taken from a study of shared clonotypes between healthy human individuals. Study at large: Aged between 18 and 49, the donors were a couple of women and three men.

The chain is built from TRBV9 and TRBJ1-5; 9 bases align to TRBD1. This clonotype originated in a man under 40 in good health. Specimen: naive CD4+ T cells sorted from blood. The subset is: CD45RA+ positively selected. The CDR3: CASSEGQGNGQPQHF. CDR3 nucleotides: TGTGCCAGCAGCGAAGGACAGGGGAATGGTCAGCCCCAGCATTTT.